Listed here are 23 T cell receptor beta chains from one sample, sequenced in a study of T cells in localized non-small cell lung cancer. Profiling relied on immunoSEQ multiplex PCR, and the TCRdb table lists in-frame clones only, not all of them. The table has 3,400 or so clones, around 21% seen once. The input for sequencing was lung tumor tissue, taken before any cancer treatment. These receptors originate from a woman aged 35 to 69 with stage III squamous cell lung carcinoma.

The chain recombines TRBV23-1 with TRBJ1-2, with D possibly matching TRBD1 (5 bases). TRBV23-1 is classed as an ORF, of uncertain function. Trimming stripped 6 bases from V and 4 bases from J, with 12 bases between. This CDR3 is 13 amino acids long. The CDR3 loop reads CASSQDDSYGYTF. The CDR3 DNA is TGCGCCAGCAGCCAAGATGACAGCTATGGCTACACCTTC.

By share, this clone counts as medium-sized. V and J are TRBV6-8 and TRBJ1-2, with D perhaps TRBD1 (6 bases). Germline loops: CDR1 MNHGY, CDR2 SAAAGT. Trimming removed 9 bases at V and 0 bases at J, with 17 bases between. The CDR3 contains 15 residues. DNA for the CDR3: TGTGCCAGTCGACAGGATGAACTAGCTAACTATGGCTACACCTTC. Translated, it gives CASRQDELANYGYTF.

This clone was counted a few times. The rearrangement joins TRBV28 to TRBJ1-4; 8 nucleotides agree with TRBD1. The germline V gene has CDR1 MDHEN and CDR2 SYDVKM. V lost 6 bases to trimming and J lost 11 bases; unmatched junction nucleotides: 14. The CDR3 contains 15 residues. DNA for the CDR3: TGTGCCAGCAGGCCTGGGACAGGTACTTTTGGGAAACTGTTTTTT. Its translation: CASRPGTGTFGKLFF.

Only a few counts were recorded for this clone. The CDR3 loop reads CASSDNTITAGYTF. CDR3 coding DNA: TGTGCCAGCAGTGACAACACCATAACAGCGGGCTACACCTTC. This chain connects TRBV6-8 to TRBJ1-2; D gene ambiguous. The V gene's germline CDR1 is MNHGY and CDR2 SAAAGT. Trimming took off 5 bases at V and 8 bases at J, with 18 bases between the two ends. The CDR3 spans 14 residues.

Judged by abundance, this clone is medium-sized. V gene TRBV9 combines with J gene TRBJ2-1; D is ambiguous. V was trimmed by 3 bases and J by 7 bases, leaving 11 bases between them. Germline V lookup: CDR1 SGDLS, CDR2 YYNGEE. This CDR3 has 13 residues. The CDR3 DNA reads as TGTGCCAGCAGCGCTCACCTGGGTAATGAGCAGTTCTTC. As protein: CASSAHLGNEQFF.

J is TRBJ1-2 and V is TRBV29-1, with a possible D match to TRBD1 (5 bases). With 8 bases removed from V and 7 bases from J, the gap between germline ends came to 23 bases. The germline V gene encodes CDR1 SQVTM and CDR2 ANQGSEA. This CDR3 comprises 14 residues. The CDR3 DNA reads TGCAGCCTCCGGGACGGCAGGGAGGCGGGTGGCTACACCTTC. As protein: CSLRDGREAGGYTF.

The V gene is TRBV19, the J gene TRBJ2-2; 9 positions agree with TRBD2. CDR3 length: 16 residues. Unmatched junction bases numbered 6, after V lost 6 bases and J lost 1 base. CDR1 LNHDA and CDR2 SQIVND come from the germline V gene (reference sequence). DNA for the CDR3: TGTGCCAGTAGGTTAGCGGGAGAGTGGAACACCGGGGAGCTGTTTTTT. It translates to CASRLAGEWNTGELFF. The full variable domain, completed using reference TRBV19 and TRBJ2-2, is DGGITQSPKYLFRKEGQNVTLSCEQNLNHDAMYWYRQDPGQGLRLIYYSQIVNDFQKGDIAEGYSVSREKKESFPLTVTSAQKNPTAFYLCASRLAGEWNTGELFFGEGSRLTVL.

The rearrangement uses TRBV6-8 and TRBJ1-1; D not certain. Germline V gene sequence: CDR1 MNHGY, CDR2 SAAAGT. This CDR3 spans 13 amino acids. V dropped 2 bases and J dropped 2 bases, with 6 bases sitting between them. CDR3 residues: CASSYGINTEAFF. The CDR3 bases are TGTGCCAGCAGTTACGGCATAAACACTGAAGCTTTCTTT.

By share of the sample, this clone is medium-sized. The chain links TRBV11-3 to TRBJ2-3, with D hard to call. V was trimmed by 0 bases and J by 5 bases, leaving 9 bases between them. CDR1 SGHNT and CDR2 YENEEA come from the germline V gene. The CDR3 contains 14 residues. CDR3 sequence reads: CASSLDPLKDTQYF. Here the CDR3 DNA reads TGTGCCAGCAGCTTAGATCCGTTGAAAGATACGCAGTATTTT.

The rearrangement uses TRBV5-1 and TRBJ1-2; D unclear. Germline CDR1 SGHRS, CDR2 YFSETQ. The CDR3 consists of 14 residues. The ends were cut back, 0 bases at V and 1 base at J, with 7 bases in the middle. CDR3 sequence: CASSLADGNYGYTF. CDR3 sequence (DNA): TGCGCCAGCAGCTTGGCCGACGGTAACTATGGCTACACCTTC.

There are a few counts of this clone. This chain uses TRBV11-3 with TRBJ2-1; D possibly corresponds to TRBD2 (6 bases). This CDR3 spans 15 amino acids. Per the germline V gene, CDR1 is SGHNT and CDR2 is YENEEA. V was shortened by 2 bases and J by 7 bases, with 15 bases between the two germline ends. The CDR3 DNA reads TGTGCCAGCAGCTTATGGGGAGGTGATCGAAATGAGCAGTTCTTC. This gives the protein CASSLWGGDRNEQFF.

J is TRBJ1-2 and V is TRBV19, with D possibly matching TRBD1 (5 bases). Looked up from germline, CDR1 is LNHDA and CDR2 is SQIVND (reference sequence). Trimming stripped 2 bases from V and 8 bases from J, with 12 bases between. This CDR3 is built from 13 residues. The CDR3 sequence: CASSIREGRGYTF. The CDR3 nucleotides read TGTGCCAGTAGTATACGGGAGGGACGCGGCTACACCTTC.

This clone is medium-sized. The chain employs TRBV9 and TRBJ2-5; TRBD2 is a possible D gene (5 bases). Germline V gives CDR1 SGDLS, CDR2 YYNGEE. The CDR3 sequence is 15 residues long. V lost 4 bases, J lost 0 bases, and 13 bases lay in between. The CDR3 spells CASSPTDWYQETQYF. CDR3 bases: TGTGCCAGCAGCCCCACGGACTGGTACCAAGAGACCCAGTACTTC.

This clone has a handful of counts. This chain connects TRBV28 to TRBJ2-1, with 13 bases that match TRBD2. With V trimmed by 4 bases and J by 9 bases, 6 bases remained unmatched. The CDR3 sequence is 15 residues long. Germline lookup yields CDR1 MDHEN and CDR2 SYDVKM. The chain's CDR3 is CASSSRLAGGGEQFF. The CDR3 nucleotides read TGTGCCAGCAGTTCCAGACTAGCGGGAGGAGGTGAGCAGTTCTTC. The variable domain in full, with the rest retrieved from reference TRBV28 and TRBJ2-1, is DVKVTQSSRYLVKRTGEKVFLECVQDMDHENMFWYRQDPGLGLRLIYFSYDVKMKEKGDIPEGYSVSREKKERFSLILESASTNQTSMYLCASSSRLAGGGEQFFGPGTRLTVL.

In this sample, this clone turned up a few times. The chain recombines TRBV30 with TRBJ1-4; D might be TRBD1 (5 bases). Trimming removed 4 bases from V and 0 bases from J, with 15 bases in between. The CDR3 is made up of 16 amino acids. Germline-derived CDR1 and CDR2 are GTSNPN and SVGIG (reference sequence). CDR3: CAWKNRPYATNEKLFF. The CDR3 DNA reads TGTGCCTGGAAGAACAGGCCTTATGCAACTAATGAAAAACTGTTTTTT.

The gene calls are TRBV14 and TRBJ2-2; D gene unclear. Trimming left V 2 bases short and J 3 bases short, with 7 bases between. Germline V gives CDR1 SGHDN, CDR2 FVKESK. This CDR3 comprises 14 residues. The CDR3 loop reads CASSQRNDTGELFF. In nucleotides, the CDR3 is TGTGCCAGCAGCCAACGGAATGACACCGGGGAGCTGTTTTTT.

A few counts support this clone. The chain employs TRBV6-8 and TRBJ2-2; D is possibly TRBD2 (6 bases). Trimming shortened V by 7 bases and J by 6 bases, and 12 bases separated the two germline ends. Looked up from germline, CDR1 is MNHGY and CDR2 is SAAAGT. The length of the CDR3 is 13 residues. The CDR3 DNA reads TGTGCCAGCAAGGCCGGGGAGGCCGGGGAGCTGTTTTTT. Translated: CASKAGEAGELFF.

The chain links TRBV29-1 to TRBJ2-3, with 7 bases that match TRBD1. J lost 5 bases, V lost 7 bases, and 9 bases had no gene match. Per the germline V gene, CDR1 is SQVTM and CDR2 is ANQGSEA. The CDR3 totals 13 residues. The CDR3 DNA follows: TGCAGCGGGGGGACAGTAGTTCAAGATACGCAGTATTTT. This codes for CSGGTVVQDTQYF.

The rearrangement uses TRBV6-8 and TRBJ1-1, with TRBD1 matching over 8 bases. This CDR3 spans 14 amino acids. Germline V gives CDR1 MNHGY, CDR2 SAAAGT. V shed 2 bases, J shed 4 bases, and the junction held 3 bases outside the gene matches. CDR3 nucleotide sequence: TGTGCCAGCAGTTACGGACAGGGCTCCACTGAAGCTTTCTTT. This translates into CASSYGQGSTEAFF.

The chain has TRBV9 and TRBJ1-2; possibly TRBD1 for D (5 bases). Germline CDR1 and CDR2: SGDLS and YYNGEE. The CDR3 contains 14 residues. Trimming removed 0 bases at V and 8 bases at J, with 14 bases between. The CDR3 is CASSVEGSWGGYTF. CDR3 nucleotide sequence: TGTGCCAGCAGCGTAGAAGGCAGCTGGGGCGGCTACACCTTC.

Only a few counts were recorded for this clone. The rearrangement joins TRBV5-1 to TRBJ2-7, with TRBD1 matching 8 bases. The CDR3 is 16 amino acids. Germline V gene lookup returns CDR1 SGHRS and CDR2 YFSETQ. J was trimmed by 1 base and V by 4 bases; bases with no gene match: 10. The CDR3 DNA follows: TGCGCCAGCAGCCGTGAGGGACAGGCCTCTTCCTACGAGCAGTACTTC. Translating it yields CASSREGQASSYEQYF. Combining the CDR3 with reference TRBV5-1 and TRBJ2-7 gives the whole variable domain KAGVTQTPRYLIKTRGQQVTLSCSPISGHRSVSWYQQTPGQGLQFLFEYFSETQRNKGNFPGRFSGRQFSNSRSEMNVSTLELGDSALYLCASSREGQASSYEQYFGPGTRLTVT.

This clone has only a few counts. This chain connects TRBV6-8 to TRBJ2-7; 10 bases are shared with TRBD1. Germline-derived CDR1 and CDR2 are MNHGY and SAAAGT. The CDR3 loop spans 14 amino acids. Unmatched junction bases numbered 8, after V lost 7 bases and J lost 5 bases. CDR3 protein: CASKPGQGFHEQYF. CDR3 nucleotide sequence: TGTGCCAGCAAACCGGGACAGGGGTTCCACGAGCAGTACTTC.

A few counts support this clone. This chain connects TRBV15 to TRBJ1-1, with D perhaps TRBD1 (5 bases). Per germline, CDR1 LNHNV and CDR2 YYDKDF (reference sequence). V was cut by 7 bases and J by 3 bases, with 18 bases left in between. The CDR3 totals 15 residues. In DNA form, the CDR3 reads TGTGCCACCACCCACGGTTGGGGCCTCCACACTGAAGCTTTCTTT. It translates to CATTHGWGLHTEAFF. Using reference TRBV15 and TRBJ1-1 for the parts outside the CDR3, the full variable domain is DAMVIQNPRYQVTQFGKPVTLSCSQTLNHNVMYWYQQKSSQAPKLLFHYYDKDFNNEADTPDNFQSRRPNTSFCFLDIRSPGLGDTAMYLCATTHGWGLHTEAFFGQGTRLTVV.